These 14 T cell receptor beta chains were all obtained from the same sample, sequenced in a study of beta chain features in type 1 diabetes. The authors reverse transcribed all of the isolated RNA, so sequencing captured expressed TCRB transcripts. Data came from immunoSEQ multiplex PCR; TCRdb stores just in-frame clones and leaves some out. The table records 810,000 or so clones, roughly 17% of them present only once. Input material: naive CD4+ T cells from blood. The receptors here all came from a woman aged 18-30 years in good health.

The chain combines TRBV5-4 with TRBJ2-2; the match to TRBD2 covers 7 bases. The germline V gene has CDR1 SGHNT and CDR2 YYREEE (reference sequence). Unmatched junction bases numbered 8, after V lost 4 bases and J lost 2 bases. The CDR3 runs to 16 residues. CDR3 amino acids: CASSRQRDVNTGELFF. CDR3 sequence (DNA): TGTGCCAGCAGCCGACAGCGGGACGTTAACACCGGGGAGCTGTTTTTT.

The gene calls are TRBV6-1 and TRBJ2-7, with D perhaps matching TRBD1 or TRBD2 (5 bases each). This CDR3 spans 15 amino acids. Trimming stripped 3 bases from V and 3 bases from J, with 15 bases between. Germline CDR1 MNHNS, CDR2 SASEGT. The CDR3 nucleotides are TGTGCCAGCAGTGATTATGGGGGAACCTTCTACGAGCAGTACTTC. Its translation is CASSDYGGTFYEQYF.

The chain is built from TRBV2 and TRBJ1-4, with D unresolved. The CDR3 sequence is 14 residues long. V lost 8 bases and J 1 base, leaving 11 bases between the germline ends. The V gene's germline CDR1 is SNHLY and CDR2 FYNNEI. CDR3 sequence (DNA): TGTGCCAGCTTCAAAACTGGAACTAATGAAAAACTGTTTTTT. Its translation is CASFKTGTNEKLFF.

In DNA form, the CDR3 reads TGTGCCAGCAGCTTAGAAGGGCGTCTAGCCGACAATGAGCAGTTCTTC. As protein: CASSLEGRLADNEQFF. The chain has TRBV11-3 and TRBJ2-1; D may be TRBD2 (5 bases). Germline V gene lookup returns CDR1 SGHNT and CDR2 YENEEA. The CDR3 length is 16 residues. The ends were cut back, 0 bases at V and 5 bases at J, with 14 bases in the middle.

J is TRBJ2-2 and V is TRBV5-1; D not resolved. Germline loops: CDR1 SGHRS, CDR2 YFSETQ. The CDR3 length is 15 residues. Trimming pared 5 bases from V and 2 bases from J, leaving 13 bases between. Here the CDR3 reads CASRFGQANTGELFF. The CDR3 DNA sequence: TGCGCCAGCAGATTCGGGCAGGCTAACACCGGGGAGCTGTTTTTT.

J is TRBJ1-3 and V is TRBV4-3, with D unclear. Trimming removed 0 bases from V and 4 bases from J, with 16 bases in between. The CDR3 loop spans 17 amino acids. Germline V gene sequence: CDR1 LGHNA, CDR2 YSLEER. In DNA, the CDR3 is TGCGCCAGCAGCCAAGATGGTCGTTCGCTCCCCGGAAACACCATATATTTT. Its protein is CASSQDGRSLPGNTIYF.

This clone was seen more than once but under ten times. The genes are TRBV7-2 and TRBJ2-1; tentatively, D is TRBD1 (6 bases). The V end was cut by 3 bases, the J end by 9 bases, with 18 bases between. This CDR3 is built from 15 residues. Germline assignment: CDR1 SGHTA and CDR2 FQGNSA. This CDR3 is CASSLNRQVLREQFF. CDR3 DNA sequence: TGTGCCAGCAGCTTGAACCGACAGGTGCTCCGTGAGCAGTTCTTC. Full variable domain (outside the CDR3, taken from reference TRBV7-2 and TRBJ2-1): GAGVSQSPSNKVTEKGKDVELRCDPISGHTALYWYRQSLGQGLEFLIYFQGNSAPDKSGLPSDRFSAERTGGSVSTLTIQRTQQEDSAVYLCASSLNRQVLREQFFGPGTRLTVL.

The V call is TRBV15, the J call TRBJ2-1; TRBD1 matches at 10 bases. This CDR3 has 16 amino acids. J gave up 7 bases and V 5 bases, and 11 bases lay outside the gene matches. Germline-derived CDR1 and CDR2 are LNHNV and YYDKDF (reference sequence). In nucleotides, the CDR3 is TGTGCCACCAGCCCATTCGGGACAGGGGTTGTGAATGAGCAGTTCTTC. It codes for CATSPFGTGVVNEQFF. Full variable domain (outside the CDR3, taken from reference TRBV15 and TRBJ2-1): DAMVIQNPRYQVTQFGKPVTLSCSQTLNHNVMYWYQQKSSQAPKLLFHYYDKDFNNEADTPDNFQSRRPNTSFCFLDIRSPGLGDTAMYLCATSPFGTGVVNEQFFGPGTRLTVL.

In its sample, this clone was seen a few times. The rearrangement joins TRBV5-4 to TRBJ2-7; D may be TRBD2 (6 bases). This CDR3 has 16 amino acids. V was clipped by 3 bases and J by 2 bases, with 18 bases between them. The germline gives CDR1 SGHNT, CDR2 YYREEE (reference sequence). CDR3 residues: CASSSLRGGTPYEQYF. The DNA for the CDR3 is TGTGCCAGCAGCTCCCTCCGCGGAGGGACCCCCTACGAGCAGTACTTC.

This clone was picked up a small number of times. The chain links TRBV28 to TRBJ2-7; perhaps TRBD2 as D (6 bases). Trimming pared 10 bases from V and 4 bases from J, leaving 14 bases between. Germline lookup yields CDR1 MDHEN and CDR2 SYDVKM. The CDR3 loop spans 12 amino acids. CDR3 nucleotides: TGTGCCACCTCGGGACTTACGTACGAGCAGTACTTC. As protein: CATSGLTYEQYF. Together with reference TRBV28 and TRBJ2-7, the CDR3 gives the full variable domain: DVKVTQSSRYLVKRTGEKVFLECVQDMDHENMFWYRQDPGLGLRLIYFSYDVKMKEKGDIPEGYSVSREKKERFSLILESASTNQTSMYLCATSGLTYEQYFGPGTRLTVT.

This clone appeared a few times. The V and J genes are TRBV15 and TRBJ2-3; the match to TRBD2 covers 15 bases. V lost 2 bases, J lost 4 bases, and 7 bases stayed unmatched. The CDR3 is made up of 18 amino acids. Germline loops: CDR1 LNHNV, CDR2 YYDKDF (reference sequence). The CDR3 sequence is CATSRPGLAGGGADTQYF. The CDR3, as DNA: TGTGCCACCAGCAGACCTGGACTAGCGGGAGGGGGTGCAGATACGCAGTATTTT.

This clone was observed a handful of times. The chain employs TRBV16 and TRBJ1-2; perhaps TRBD1 as D (5 bases). Germline V lookup: CDR1 KGHSY, CDR2 FQNENV. V was cut by 0 bases and J by 6 bases, with 8 bases left in between. The CDR3 length is 13 residues. CDR3 loop: CASSQSMDNGYTF. CDR3 bases: TGTGCCAGCAGCCAATCGATGGACAATGGCTACACCTTC.

V gene TRBV2 combines with J gene TRBJ2-3, with D perhaps matching TRBD1 (6 bases). The CDR3 loop spans 16 amino acids. V lost 7 bases to trimming and J lost 0 bases, with 17 bases between them. CDR1 is SNHLY and CDR2 is FYNNEI in the germline V gene. Here the CDR3 DNA reads TGTGCCAGCACCGCTCTGGGGGCAGCTAGCACAGATACGCAGTATTTT. Translation: CASTALGAASTDTQYF.

The chain has TRBV5-4 and TRBJ2-1; no firm D call. Per germline, CDR1 SGHNT and CDR2 YYREEE (reference sequence). V lost 3 bases, J lost 3 bases, and 19 bases lay in between. This CDR3 is built from 17 residues. The CDR3 loop reads CASSSKGRSNVYNEQFF. CDR3 in DNA: TGTGCCAGCAGCTCAAAAGGTCGTTCAAACGTCTACAATGAGCAGTTCTTC.